This T cell receptor (beta chain) was recovered during a study of CD8 T cells in ankylosing spondylitis (dated by TCRdb to the late 2010s). A note on the overall study: The study set out to find disease-linked TCR variants by profiling T cell receptor beta repertoires in ankylosing spondylitis patients and healthy donors. The whole study cohort included roughly 110 healthy donors and over 20 ankylosing spondylitis patients. Samples of peripheral blood were taken, and for ankylosing spondylitis patients, synovial fluid was collected as well. Overall study results and their limits: The disease-linked clones were reported as significantly enriched in matched synovial fluid samples from ankylosing spondylitis patients. Some TCR beta motif variants had previously been reported in synovial fluid and blood of reactive arthritis patients, which suggested common disease-initiation mechanisms. Blood from ankylosing spondylitis patients appeared to be characterized by a TCR beta motif composed of under 10 highly homologous amino acid variants. A CD8+ phenotype was shown by the disease-linked clones, which were found at relatively low frequencies in peripheral blood.

The CDR3 contains 18 residues, cysteine and phenylalanine counted. The retained sequence is limited to the CDR3, 54 bases, with the frame set at the first base. Between the V and J ends, shortened by 2 bases and 0 bases respectively, the junction contains 17 bases. Sequences LNHNV (CDR1) and YYDKDF (CDR2) are obtained from the germline V gene (reference sequence). This clonotype was picked up a small number of times. Its antigen has not been determined. No much larger clone exists at a distance of one base, and base qualities are not known. Sequencing instrument: Illumina HiSeq 2500. Quantitative 5'-RACE with molecular barcodes was used to prepare TCR beta libraries. Per the source publication's procedure: A new computational method based on a probabilistic model of VDJ rearrangement was used to identify disease-linked TCR variants. TCRdb's own reprocessing of the public reads used fastp at Q25 and MiXCR and kept productive beta chains. Each CDR3 protein appears once, grouped with its most common genes and DNA. V and J calls and clone size were set by TCRdb, not the authors. The sample table contains about 360,000 distinct CDR3 sequences; only one count was recorded for 20% to 25% of them. 13% of the sample comes from the top ten.

Recombination joined TRBV15 with TRBJ2-1; TRBD1 could be the D gene, as 5 bases match. This TCR derives from a male donor with ankylosing spondylitis or in good health (not recorded which). Source material: blood, either unsorted or a sorted T cell fraction (not recorded which). The DNA is as follows: TGTGCCACCAGCAGAACCACCCGGGTCAGGGCCTCCTACAATGAGCAGTTCTTC. This translates into CATSRTTRVRASYNEQFF. The entire variable domain, with the stretches around the CDR3 drawn from the reference TRBV15 and TRBJ2-1 proteins, is DAMVIQNPRYQVTQFGKPVTLSCSQTLNHNVMYWYQQKSSQAPKLLFHYYDKDFNNEADTPDNFQSRRPNTSFCFLDIRSPGLGDTAMYLCATSRTTRVRASYNEQFFGPGTRLTVL.